The subject of this entry is one T cell receptor (beta chain). V shed 1 base and J 0 bases; nucleotides not matched to a gene: 3. This CDR3 region has 17 residues. Germline V gene sequence: CDR1 MGHDK, CDR2 SYGVNS. The entry originates in a study of shared T cell receptors in the human thymus. Using immunoSEQ multiplex PCR, the repertoire was profiled, and TCRdb retains in-frame clones only, with some absent. The table lists some 700,000 clones, 70% to 90% of them singletons. The data also belong to a second study, concerning human thymus T cells.

The sequenced sample consisted of thymocytes. The clonotype originates from a girl under three years old with a congenital heart defect. The rearrangement links TRBV25-1 to TRBJ2-1, with 10 bases matching TRBD2. In DNA, the CDR3 is TGTGCCAGCAGTGAATTTAGCGGGGGGAGCTCCTACAATGAGCAGTTCTTC. This codes for CASSEFSGGSSYNEQFF.